The 11 T cell receptor beta chains below were found in one sample sequenced in a study of response to subunit inactivated influenza vaccine. TCRdb used MiXCR to reprocess the RT-PCR reads, holding one entry per CDR3 protein. The table includes over 400,000 distinct CDR3 sequences, 9.5% to 12% detected once. The material sequenced was PBMCs from blood, taken more than 35 days after vaccination. The receptors were sampled from a man aged 50-59 years who received an inactivated influenza vaccine.

This clonotype was counted a few times. V and J are TRBV12-3 or TRBV12-4 and TRBJ2-2, with 8 bases that match TRBD2. The J segment lost 0 bases and the V segment lost 6 bases, leaving 9 bases of the junction unmatched. The CDR3 is made up of 17 amino acids. The CDR3 bases are TGTGCCAGCAGACCGGGACTAGAAGTCACGAACACCGGGGAGCTGTTTTTT. It translates to CASRPGLEVTNTGELFF.

This clonotype was recorded many times. The chain combines TRBV20-1 with TRBJ1-5; D is undetermined. The CDR3 is 16 amino acids. Germline CDR1 DFQATT, CDR2 SNEGSKA (reference sequence). Trimming stripped 1 base from V and 2 bases from J, with 15 bases between. The CDR3 DNA reads as TGCAGTGCTAGAGGTGGCGGAGGAGGCGGCAATCAGCCCCAGCATTTT. Protein sequence: CSARGGGGGGNQPQHF.

This clonotype was recorded a few times. The rearrangement joins TRBV4-2 to TRBJ1-2; 7 nucleotides match TRBD1. Germline V lookup: CDR1 LGHNA, CDR2 YNFKEQ. The V and J ends lost 5 bases and 5 bases, in that order; junction bases with no gene match: 8. The CDR3 is 14 residues long. This CDR3 reads CASSYGDSAYGYTF. Here the CDR3 DNA reads TGTGCCAGCAGCTATGGGGACAGCGCGTATGGCTACACCTTC.

This clonotype was counted between two and nine times. The gene calls are TRBV3-1 and TRBJ2-1, with TRBD2 matching over 8 bases. After removal of 3 bases from V and 0 bases from J, the junction contained 4 bases not matched to a gene. CDR1 and CDR2 from the germline V gene are LGHDT and YNNKEL (reference sequence). This CDR3 has 16 amino acids. In DNA, the CDR3 is TGTGCCAGCAGCCAGGGCCTAGCGGGCTCCTACAATGAGCAGTTCTTC. It codes for CASSQGLAGSYNEQFF.

This clonotype was observed many times. This chain connects TRBV5-1 to TRBJ2-1; D ambiguous. Germline assignment: CDR1 SGHRS and CDR2 YFSETQ. Trimming removed 5 bases at V and 2 bases at J, with 8 bases between. This CDR3 region has 13 residues. The CDR3 loop is CASRGETYNEQFF. The CDR3 coding sequence is TGCGCCAGCAGAGGAGAGACCTACAATGAGCAGTTCTTC. The full variable domain, completed using reference TRBV5-1 and TRBJ2-1, is KAGVTQTPRYLIKTRGQQVTLSCSPISGHRSVSWYQQTPGQGLQFLFEYFSETQRNKGNFPGRFSGRQFSNSRSEMNVSTLELGDSALYLCASRGETYNEQFFGPGTRLTVL.

The chain has TRBV5-1 and TRBJ1-6, with 8 bases identical to TRBD1. The CDR3 runs 16 residues. With V trimmed by 4 bases and J by 8 bases, 11 bases remained unmatched. Germline V gene sequence: CDR1 SGHRS, CDR2 YFSETQ. This CDR3 reads CASSKDRATSDSPLHF. The CDR3 DNA is TGCGCCAGCAGCAAGGACAGGGCAACCTCGGATTCACCCCTCCACTTT.

The sample holds many counts of this clonotype. The CDR3 DNA reads TGTGCCAGCAGCTTACTCCAAGGGGAACGGGGCTACACCTTC. It encodes CASSLLQGERGYTF. The chain is built from TRBV7-9 and TRBJ1-2; D perhaps matches TRBD1 (5 bases). The CDR3 length is 14 residues. Trimming removed 2 bases from V and 8 bases from J, with 15 bases in between. Germline CDR1 SEHNR, CDR2 FQNEAQ (reference sequence).

This clonotype was observed at least ten times. The chain couples TRBV10-3 to TRBJ2-5, with D perhaps assigned TRBD1 or TRBD2 (5 bases each). This CDR3 is 14 amino acids long. V was clipped by 4 bases and J by 2 bases, with 11 bases between them. Germline lookup yields CDR1 ENHRY and CDR2 SYGVKD. The CDR3 DNA follows: TGTGCCATCAGTGGGGGCGGGTTACAAGAGACCCAGTACTTC. Its protein product is CAISGGGLQETQYF.

This clonotype has only a few counts. The rearrangement uses TRBV11-2 and TRBJ2-5; a possible D gene is TRBD1 (6 bases). Germline values: CDR1 SGHAT, CDR2 FQNNGV. V lost 7 bases and J 5 bases, leaving 14 bases between the germline ends. This CDR3 has 13 amino acids. The CDR3 spells CASTPGVLETQYF. For the CDR3, the DNA is TGTGCCAGCACCCCAGGGGTTCTTGAGACCCAGTACTTC. Combining the CDR3 with reference TRBV11-2 and TRBJ2-5 gives the whole variable domain EAGVAQSPRYKIIEKRQSVAFWCNPISGHATLYWYQQILGQGPKLLIQFQNNGVVDDSQLPKDRFSAERLKGVDSTLKIQPAKLEDSAVYLCASTPGVLETQYFGPGTRLLVL.

This chain joins TRBV4-2 and TRBJ1-2, with no clear D. The CDR3 length is 17 residues. The germline CDR1 and CDR2 sequences are LGHNA and YNFKEQ. Trimming removed 0 bases at V and 2 bases at J, with 16 bases between. As DNA, the CDR3 is TGTGCCAGCAGCCAAGAAATTATCCCGGCATCCAACTATGGCTACACCTTC. Translated, it gives CASSQEIIPASNYGYTF.

This sequence joins TRBV11-2 and TRBJ2-1; 8 positions agree with TRBD1. Germline lookup yields CDR1 SGHAT and CDR2 FQNNGV. The V segment lost 4 bases and the J segment 7 bases; nucleotides outside the gene matches: 6. CDR3 size: 14 residues. CDR3 loop: CASSWSGGGNEQFF. As DNA, the CDR3 is TGTGCCAGCAGCTGGTCAGGGGGCGGGAATGAGCAGTTCTTC.